What follows are 16 T cell receptor beta chains derived from one specimen sequenced in a study of blood T cell repertoires in COVID-19. The method was immunoSEQ multiplex PCR; TCRdb's version includes in-frame clones alone and lacks a portion of them. Among about 68,000 clones listed, roughly 90% were seen once. Sequences were obtained from peripheral blood. These receptors all come from a man at least 80 years old with COVID-19, enrolled during active disease.

In nucleotides, the CDR3 is TGCAGCGTAGCTACACAGGGAACTAATGAAAAACTGTTTTTT. Residues: CSVATQGTNEKLFF. V gene TRBV29-1 combines with J gene TRBJ1-4, with TRBD1 as a possible D gene (6 bases). V was trimmed by 6 bases and J by 1 base, leaving 12 bases between them. Germline assignment: CDR1 SQVTM and CDR2 ANQGSEA. This CDR3 has 14 amino acids.

The J gene is TRBJ2-1, the V gene TRBV11-3, with 7 positions matching TRBD1. Unmatched junction bases numbered 4, after V lost 4 bases and J lost 7 bases. Germline V gene lookup returns CDR1 SGHNT and CDR2 YENEEA. This CDR3 has 13 residues. CDR3 DNA: TGTGCCAGCAGCTCCCGACAGGGAAATGAGCAGTTCTTC. Protein sequence: CASSSRQGNEQFF.

The V and J genes are TRBV7-2 and TRBJ2-5, with 9 bases matching TRBD1. The CDR3 length is 14 residues. Germline V gene sequence: CDR1 SGHTA, CDR2 FQGNSA. The V and J ends lost 5 bases and 5 bases, in that order; junction bases with no gene match: 6. This chain's CDR3 is CASSPYRGRETQYF. The DNA for the CDR3 is TGTGCCAGCAGCCCATACAGGGGGCGGGAGACCCAGTACTTC.

The chain joins TRBV19 to TRBJ1-2; 7 nucleotides line up with TRBD1. The junction had 8 bases not matched to a gene; V was cut back by 6 bases and J by 7 bases. CDR3 size: 13 residues. Germline V gene data show CDR1 as LNHDA and CDR2 as SQIVND (reference sequence). CDR3 sequence reads: CASRTDRVGGYTF. The CDR3 DNA reads TGTGCCAGTAGGACCGACAGGGTCGGTGGCTACACCTTC.

The rearrangement links TRBV5-1 to TRBJ1-6, with 9 bases that match TRBD1. This CDR3 region has 16 residues. In germline, CDR1 is SGHRS, CDR2 YFSETQ. Unmatched junction bases numbered 5, after V lost 1 base and J lost 6 bases. The CDR3, as DNA: TGCGCCAGCAGCTTGCCCCAGGGACAGGGTAATTCACCCCTCCACTTT. It translates to CASSLPQGQGNSPLHF.

V usage is TRBV7-3 and J usage is TRBJ2-2, with 8 bases lining up with TRBD2. Germline V gene lookup returns CDR1 SGHTA and CDR2 FQGTGA. J was trimmed by 2 bases and V by 3 bases; bases with no gene match: 2. This CDR3 comprises 15 residues. The chain's CDR3 is CASSFTSGNTGELFF. The CDR3 DNA follows: TGTGCCAGCAGCTTTACTAGCGGTAACACCGGGGAGCTGTTTTTT.

The chain has TRBV7-2 and TRBJ1-1; the D is unclear. The V end was cut by 3 bases, the J end by 2 bases, with 4 bases between. This CDR3 region has 12 residues. Per germline, CDR1 SGHTA and CDR2 FQGNSA. The CDR3 loop is CASSFRNTEAFF. In DNA form, the CDR3 reads TGTGCCAGCAGCTTCCGTAACACTGAAGCTTTCTTT.

This sequence joins TRBV4-3 and TRBJ1-4; D unclear. V lost 2 bases, J lost 3 bases, and 16 bases lay in between. Germline CDR1 reads LGHNA; CDR2 reads YSLEER. The CDR3 is 17 amino acids. CDR3 sequence reads: CASSQSPEGRANEKLFF. CDR3 nucleotides: TGCGCCAGCAGCCAATCCCCGGAAGGGAGGGCTAATGAAAAACTGTTTTTT.

This chain links TRBV29-1 with TRBJ2-7, with D perhaps TRBD2 (5 bases). The germline V gene has CDR1 SQVTM and CDR2 ANQGSEA. With 4 bases removed from V and 9 bases from J, the gap between germline ends came to 10 bases. The CDR3 has 10 residues. CDR3 bases: TGCAGCGTTGTTAGCGTCAGGCAGTACTTC. It yields the protein CSVVSVRQYF.

V gene TRBV2 combines with J gene TRBJ1-1; TRBD1 is a possible D gene (5 bases). The germline V and J ends were trimmed by 6 bases and 4 bases, with 15 bases remaining between them. CDR1 and CDR2 from the germline V gene are SNHLY and FYNNEI. The length of the CDR3 is 14 residues. DNA for the CDR3: TGTGCCAGCAGGAAACAGGCGGCCGGCACTGAAGCTTTCTTT. Its translation is CASRKQAAGTEAFF.

This rearrangement joins TRBV19 to TRBJ1-2; D is perhaps TRBD1 (5 bases). Trimming pared 1 base from V and 8 bases from J, leaving 14 bases between. The CDR3 spans 14 residues. Germline V gene data show CDR1 as LNHDA and CDR2 as SQIVND (reference sequence). CDR3 in amino acids: CASSIGQFEGGYTF. The CDR3 nucleotides read TGTGCCAGTAGTATAGGACAGTTTGAAGGGGGCTACACCTTC.

The chain combines TRBV28 with TRBJ1-2, with a weak D call TRBD1 (6 bases). This CDR3 is built from 13 residues. Trimming took off 4 bases at V and 3 bases at J, with 9 bases between the two ends. Germline V gives CDR1 MDHEN, CDR2 SYDVKM. CDR3 bases: TGTGCCAGCAGTTCGGGGACACACTATGGCTACACCTTC. Protein product: CASSSGTHYGYTF.

The V gene is TRBV11-2, the J gene TRBJ2-5; no definite D call. The CDR3 spans 14 residues. V lost 0 bases to trimming and J lost 3 bases, with 8 bases between them. From germline, CDR1 is SGHAT and CDR2 FQNNGV. The CDR3 region is CASSLDRQEETQYF. For the CDR3, the DNA is TGTGCCAGCAGCTTAGATCGGCAGGAAGAGACCCAGTACTTC.

V is TRBV5-1 and J is TRBJ2-4; no clear D gene. This CDR3 has 12 residues. V was trimmed by 0 bases and J by 9 bases, leaving 7 bases between them. The germline gives CDR1 SGHRS, CDR2 YFSETQ. The CDR3 loop is CASSLGESIQYF. The CDR3 DNA reads TGCGCCAGCAGCTTGGGCGAGAGCATTCAGTACTTC.

The genes are TRBV19 and TRBJ1-1; 8 bases agree with TRBD1. The CDR3 is made up of 15 amino acids. J lost 5 bases, V lost 11 bases, and 16 bases had no gene match. Germline assignment: CDR1 LNHDA and CDR2 SQIVND (reference sequence). The CDR3 region is CASQGARQGVTEAFF. CDR3 nucleotides: TGTGCCTCCCAGGGGGCCCGGCAGGGAGTGACTGAAGCTTTCTTT.

This clone was observed a few times. The chain is built from TRBV18 and TRBJ1-1; 7 nucleotides agree with TRBD1. Germline V gene sequence: CDR1 KGHSH, CDR2 LQKENI. With 1 base clipped from V and 1 base from J, the junction kept 0 bases outside the gene matches. This CDR3 region has 14 residues. CDR3 in DNA: TGTGCCAGCTCACCACAGGGGGCGAACACTGAAGCTTTCTTT. Amino acid sequence: CASSPQGANTEAFF. Looking up the rest from reference TRBV18 and TRBJ1-1 gives the full variable domain: NAGVMQNPRHLVRRRGQEARLRCSPMKGHSHVYWYRQLPEEGLKFMVYLQKENIIDESGMPKERFSAEFPKEGPSILRIQQVVRGDSAAYFCASSPQGANTEAFFGQGTRLTVV.